Sequencing of this T cell receptor beta chain was carried out in a study of Graves' ophthalmopathy and Graves' hyperthyroidism. CDR3 size: 16 residues. J lost 5 bases, V lost 0 bases, and 6 bases had no gene match. Looked up from germline, CDR1 is SGHDT and CDR2 is YYEEEE. New diagnoses, under 2 months' duration, and ages 18 to 65 characterized the hyperthyroidism patients. Clinical symptoms, serum thyroxine, TRAb, thyroid ultrasound and orbital computed tomography determined diagnosis. Whole-study findings and limits: A majority of expanded thyroid clonotypes exceeding 0.001 frequency were likewise present in blood.

TCR beta CDR3 regions were amplified from RNA transcripts. RT-PCR in the first round used HTBI primers; a second-round multiplex PCR followed. TCRdb re-called the multiplex PCR reads through MiXCR, storing one row per CDR3 protein. The data show 450,000 to 600,000 distinct CDR3 sequences, with approximately 35% seen just once and around 4.6% held by the top ten. On this clonotype: Its antigen remains unknown.

The J gene is TRBJ2-7, the V gene TRBV5-6; TRBD2 aligns across 12 bases. This sequence was found in an adult man with Graves' hyperthyroidism. Sequenced: peripheral blood or thyroid tissue (not recorded which). The CDR3 reads CASSLGLAGARHEQYF. CDR3 bases: TGTGCCAGCAGCTTGGGACTAGCGGGAGCCCGCCACGAGCAGTACTTC.